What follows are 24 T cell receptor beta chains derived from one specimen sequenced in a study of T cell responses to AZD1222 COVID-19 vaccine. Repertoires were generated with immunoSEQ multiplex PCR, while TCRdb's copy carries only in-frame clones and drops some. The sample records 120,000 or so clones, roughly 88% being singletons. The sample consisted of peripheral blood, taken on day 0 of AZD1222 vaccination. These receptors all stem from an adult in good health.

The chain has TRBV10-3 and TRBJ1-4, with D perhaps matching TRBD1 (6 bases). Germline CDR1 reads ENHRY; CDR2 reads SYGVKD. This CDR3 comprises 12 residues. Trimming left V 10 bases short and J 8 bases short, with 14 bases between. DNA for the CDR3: TGTGCCACCCGGGACATTGTGGAAAAACTGTTTTTT. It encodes CATRDIVEKLFF.

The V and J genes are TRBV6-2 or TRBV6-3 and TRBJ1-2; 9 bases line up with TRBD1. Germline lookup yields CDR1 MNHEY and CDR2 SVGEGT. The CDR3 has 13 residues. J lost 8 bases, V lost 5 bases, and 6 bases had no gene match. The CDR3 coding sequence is TGTGCCAGCAGTCTACAGGGGGCCAAGGGCTACACCTTC. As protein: CASSLQGAKGYTF.

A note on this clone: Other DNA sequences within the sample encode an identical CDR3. The CDR3 bases are TGTGCCAGCAGCCCAGCAGGGGAGCAAGAGACCCAGTACTTC. This encodes CASSPAGEQETQYF. V and J are TRBV7-2 and TRBJ2-5; a weak D match, TRBD1 (6 bases). CDR3 length: 14 residues. Germline CDR1 is SGHTA and CDR2 is FQGNSA. V was pared by 5 bases and J by 2 bases, with 12 bases between. The full variable domain, with the rest looked up from reference TRBV7-2 and TRBJ2-5, is GAGVSQSPSNKVTEKGKDVELRCDPISGHTALYWYRQSLGQGLEFLIYFQGNSAPDKSGLPSDRFSAERTGGSVSTLTIQRTQQEDSAVYLCASSPAGEQETQYFGPGTRLLVL.

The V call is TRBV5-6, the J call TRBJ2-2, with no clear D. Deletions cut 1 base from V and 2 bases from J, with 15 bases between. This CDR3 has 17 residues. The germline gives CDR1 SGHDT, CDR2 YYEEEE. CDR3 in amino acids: CASSLPGAASNTGELFF. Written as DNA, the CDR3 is TGTGCCAGCAGCTTGCCAGGAGCCGCCTCTAACACCGGGGAGCTGTTTTTT.

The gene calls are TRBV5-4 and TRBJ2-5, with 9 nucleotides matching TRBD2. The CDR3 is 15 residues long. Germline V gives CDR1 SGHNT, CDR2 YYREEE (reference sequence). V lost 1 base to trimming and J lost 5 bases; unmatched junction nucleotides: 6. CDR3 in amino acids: CASSLLAGGQETQYF. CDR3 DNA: TGTGCCAGCAGCTTGCTCGCGGGGGGGCAGGAGACCCAGTACTTC.

The CDR3 sequence: CAISGQGDQPQHF. CDR3 sequence (DNA): TGTGCCATCAGCGGACAGGGCGATCAGCCCCAGCATTTT. The J gene is TRBJ1-5, the V gene TRBV10-3, with 8 bases fitting TRBD1. The ends lost 6 bases at V and 5 bases at J; junction bases unmatched: 3. The CDR3 consists of 13 residues. Germline V gives CDR1 ENHRY, CDR2 SYGVKD.

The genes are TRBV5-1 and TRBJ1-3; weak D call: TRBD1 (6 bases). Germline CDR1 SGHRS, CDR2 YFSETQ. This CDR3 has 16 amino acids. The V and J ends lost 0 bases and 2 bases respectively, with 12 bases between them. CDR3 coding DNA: TGCGCCAGCAGCTTGGGTCCCACAGGGACTGGAAACACCATATATTTT. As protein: CASSLGPTGTGNTIYF.

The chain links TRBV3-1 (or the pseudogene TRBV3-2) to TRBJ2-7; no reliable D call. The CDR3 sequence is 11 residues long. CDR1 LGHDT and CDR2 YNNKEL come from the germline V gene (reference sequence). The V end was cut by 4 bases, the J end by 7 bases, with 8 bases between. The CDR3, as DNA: TGTGCCAGCAGCCGCAACATGGAGCAGTACTTC. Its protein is CASSRNMEQYF.

The CDR3 DNA reads as TGTGCCAGCAGTAAAAACAGAAAGAACACTGAAGCTTTCTTT. Its translation is CASSKNRKNTEAFF. The V call is TRBV27, the J call TRBJ1-1; no clear D. This CDR3 has 14 residues. Germline V CDR1 and CDR2: MNHEY, SMNVEV (reference sequence). The V end was cut by 5 bases, the J end by 1 base, with 11 bases between.

The CDR3 nucleotides are TGTGCCAGCAGCGGGAACTTGGGCACTGAAGCTTTCTTT. It yields the protein CASSGNLGTEAFF. The chain joins TRBV28 to TRBJ1-1; D is uncertain. Trimming took 6 bases from V and 4 from J, leaving 12 bases between them. The CDR3 runs 13 residues. Germline lookup yields CDR1 MDHEN and CDR2 SYDVKM.

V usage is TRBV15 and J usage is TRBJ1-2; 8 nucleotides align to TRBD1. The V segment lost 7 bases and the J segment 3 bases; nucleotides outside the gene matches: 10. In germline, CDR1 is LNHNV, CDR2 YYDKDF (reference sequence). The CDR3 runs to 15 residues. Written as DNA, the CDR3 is TGTGCCACCAACCCGACAGGGGAGGGGCACTATGGCTACACCTTC. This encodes CATNPTGEGHYGYTF.

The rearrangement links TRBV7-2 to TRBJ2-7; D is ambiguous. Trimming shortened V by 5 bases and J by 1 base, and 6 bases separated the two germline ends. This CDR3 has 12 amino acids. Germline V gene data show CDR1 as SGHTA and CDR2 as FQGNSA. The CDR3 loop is CASSVTSYEQYF. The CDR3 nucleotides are TGTGCCAGCAGCGTTACATCCTACGAGCAGTACTTC.

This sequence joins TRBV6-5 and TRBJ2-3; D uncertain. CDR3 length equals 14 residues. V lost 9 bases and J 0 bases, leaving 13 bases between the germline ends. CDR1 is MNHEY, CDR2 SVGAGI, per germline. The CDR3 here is CASSGQPSTDTQYF. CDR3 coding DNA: TGTGCCAGTTCCGGGCAGCCTAGCACAGATACGCAGTATTTT.

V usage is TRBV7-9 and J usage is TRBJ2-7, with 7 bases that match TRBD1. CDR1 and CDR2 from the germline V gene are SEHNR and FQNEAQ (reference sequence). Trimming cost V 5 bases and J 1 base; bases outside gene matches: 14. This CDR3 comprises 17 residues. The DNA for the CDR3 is TGTGCCAGCAGCAAATCCCCCGGGACAGACCATTCCTACGAGCAGTACTTC. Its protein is CASSKSPGTDHSYEQYF.

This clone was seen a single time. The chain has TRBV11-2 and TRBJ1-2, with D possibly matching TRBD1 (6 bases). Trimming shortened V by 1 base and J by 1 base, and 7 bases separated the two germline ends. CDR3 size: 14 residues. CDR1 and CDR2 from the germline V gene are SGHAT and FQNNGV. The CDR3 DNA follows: TGTGCCAGCAGCTTAGTACAGGGTAACTATGGCTACACCTTC. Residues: CASSLVQGNYGYTF.

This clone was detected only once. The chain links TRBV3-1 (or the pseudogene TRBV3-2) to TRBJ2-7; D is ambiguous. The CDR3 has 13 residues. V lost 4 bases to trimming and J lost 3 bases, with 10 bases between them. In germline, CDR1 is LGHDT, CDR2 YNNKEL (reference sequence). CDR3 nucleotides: TGTGCCAGCAGCCGATTTGAGTTCTACGAGCAGTACTTC. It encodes CASSRFEFYEQYF.

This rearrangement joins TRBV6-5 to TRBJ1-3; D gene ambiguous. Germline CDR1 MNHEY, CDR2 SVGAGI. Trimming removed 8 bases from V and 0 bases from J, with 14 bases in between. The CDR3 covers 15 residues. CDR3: CASVVGRSSGNTIYF. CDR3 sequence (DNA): TGTGCCAGCGTCGTCGGACGGAGCTCTGGAAACACCATATATTTT.

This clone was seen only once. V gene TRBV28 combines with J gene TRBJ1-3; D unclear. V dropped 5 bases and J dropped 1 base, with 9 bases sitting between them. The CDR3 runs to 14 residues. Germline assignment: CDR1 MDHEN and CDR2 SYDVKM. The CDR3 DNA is TGTGCCAGCAGTCCTCCAGGATCTGGAAACACCATATATTTT. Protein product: CASSPPGSGNTIYF.

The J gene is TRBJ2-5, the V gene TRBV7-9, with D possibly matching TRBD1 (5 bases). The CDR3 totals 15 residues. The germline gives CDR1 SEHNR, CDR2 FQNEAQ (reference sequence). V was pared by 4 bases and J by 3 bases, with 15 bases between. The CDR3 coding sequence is TGTGCCAGCAGCTCAGGGTCCCGGGTAGAAGAGACCCAGTACTTC. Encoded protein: CASSSGSRVEETQYF.

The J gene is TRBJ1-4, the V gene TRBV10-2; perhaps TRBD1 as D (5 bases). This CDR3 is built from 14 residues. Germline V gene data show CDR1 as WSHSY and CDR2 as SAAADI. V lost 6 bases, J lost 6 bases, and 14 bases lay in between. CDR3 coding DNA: TGCGCCAGCAGGGGACCCTATAAGGATGAAAAACTGTTTTTT. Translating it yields CASRGPYKDEKLFF.

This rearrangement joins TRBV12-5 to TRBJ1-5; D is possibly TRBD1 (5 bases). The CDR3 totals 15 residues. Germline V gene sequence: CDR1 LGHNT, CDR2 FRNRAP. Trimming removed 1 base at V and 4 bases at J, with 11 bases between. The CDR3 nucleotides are TGTGCTAGTGGTTTGGACCCGGGGCATAATCAGCCCCAGCATTTT. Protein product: CASGLDPGHNQPQHF. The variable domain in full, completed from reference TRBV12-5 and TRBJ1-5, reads DARVTQTPRHKVTEMGQEVTMRCQPILGHNTVFWYRQTMMQGLELLAYFRNRAPLDDSGMPKDRFSAEMPDATLATLKIQPSEPRDSAVYFCASGLDPGHNQPQHFGDGTRLSIL.

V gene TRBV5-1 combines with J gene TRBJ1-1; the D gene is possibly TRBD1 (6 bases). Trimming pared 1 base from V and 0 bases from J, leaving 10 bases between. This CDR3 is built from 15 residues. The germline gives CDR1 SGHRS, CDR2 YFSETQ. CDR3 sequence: CASSLRGTLNTEAFF. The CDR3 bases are TGCGCCAGCAGCTTGCGTGGGACACTGAACACTGAAGCTTTCTTT.

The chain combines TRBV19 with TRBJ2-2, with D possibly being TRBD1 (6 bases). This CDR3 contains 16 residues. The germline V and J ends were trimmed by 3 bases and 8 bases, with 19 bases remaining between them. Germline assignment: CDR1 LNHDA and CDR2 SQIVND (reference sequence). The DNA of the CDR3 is TGTGCCAGTAGTATTTGGGGGCTCCCAGGGTCGGGGGAGCTGTTTTTT. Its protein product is CASSIWGLPGSGELFF.

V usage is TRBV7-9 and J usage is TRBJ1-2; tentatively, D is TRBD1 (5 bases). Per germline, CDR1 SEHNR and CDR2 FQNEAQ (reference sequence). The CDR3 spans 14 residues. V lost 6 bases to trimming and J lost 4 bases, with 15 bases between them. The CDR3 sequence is CASRSPTDLYGYTF. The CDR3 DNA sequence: TGTGCCAGCAGGTCCCCGACAGATCTCTATGGCTACACCTTC. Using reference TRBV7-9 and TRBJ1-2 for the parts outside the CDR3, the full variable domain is DTGVSQNPRHKITKRGQNVTFRCDPISEHNRLYWYRQTLGQGPEFLTYFQNEAQLEKSRLLSDRFSAERPKGSFSTLEIQRTEQGDSAMYLCASRSPTDLYGYTFGSGTRLTVV.